A single sample gave rise to the 11 T cell receptor beta chains below, sequenced in a study of naive and memory T cell subsets. The beta constant-region primer was an equimolar mix of two oligonucleotides covering TRBC1 and TRBC2. A single record per CDR3 protein comes from TCRdb applying MiXCR to the UMI-ligation and nested PCR reads. The sample includes 75,000 to 85,000 distinct CDR3 sequences, approximately 14% seen only once; the top ten take around 0.99%. The sequencing sample was made of central memory CD4+ T cells from blood. The receptors come from a human donor in good health.

The chain carries TRBV18 and TRBJ2-3; TRBD1 agrees at 9 bases. This CDR3 region has 16 residues. CDR1 KGHSH and CDR2 LQKENI come from the germline V gene. J gave up 2 bases and V 3 bases, and 6 bases lay outside the gene matches. CDR3 in amino acids: CASSPAGTGPTDTQYF. The DNA for the CDR3 is TGTGCCAGCTCACCGGCCGGGACAGGGCCCACAGATACGCAGTATTTT.

The chain recombines TRBV6-2 or TRBV6-3 with TRBJ2-3; D is possibly TRBD2 (5 bases). CDR1 is MNHEY and CDR2 is SVGEGT in the germline V gene. CDR3 length equals 19 residues. Deletions cut 3 bases from V and 1 base from J, with 23 bases between. CDR3 sequence reads: CASSYNPNFRGGRTDTQYF. The CDR3 bases are TGTGCCAGCAGTTATAACCCGAATTTTCGGGGTGGACGCACAGATACGCAGTATTTT.

There are many counts of this clonotype. The rearrangement links TRBV11-2 to TRBJ1-4; D is ambiguous. Trimming stripped 3 bases from V and 5 bases from J, with 4 bases between. The CDR3 is 12 residues long. Germline assignment: CDR1 SGHAT and CDR2 FQNNGV. CDR3 coding DNA: TGTGCCAGCAGCTTGAGAAATGAAAAACTGTTTTTT. Its protein is CASSLRNEKLFF.

This clonotype was picked up a small number of times. The genes are TRBV11-2 and TRBJ2-5; weak D call: TRBD2 (5 bases). Germline V CDR1 and CDR2: SGHAT, FQNNGV. The CDR3 has 14 residues. Trimming left V 1 base short and J 5 bases short, with 11 bases between. The chain's CDR3 is CASSLGGRRETQYF. CDR3 DNA: TGTGCCAGCAGCTTAGGTGGGAGAAGGGAGACCCAGTACTTC.

The chain has TRBV7-2 and TRBJ1-5; D is undetermined. Per the germline V gene, CDR1 is SGHTA and CDR2 is FQGNSA. Deletions cut 5 bases from V and 0 bases from J, with 11 bases between. The length of the CDR3 is 15 residues. The CDR3 DNA sequence: TGTGCCAGCAGCCAGCACAGCTATAGCAATCAGCCCCAGCATTTT. This translates into CASSQHSYSNQPQHF.

In this sample, this clonotype turned up many times. The J gene is TRBJ2-5, the V gene TRBV18; D not certain. There are 14 residues in the CDR3. V lost 0 bases and J lost 1, with 6 bases in between. Germline V gives CDR1 KGHSH, CDR2 LQKENI. This chain's CDR3 is CASSPPGLQETQYF. CDR3 in DNA: TGTGCCAGCTCACCACCAGGTCTCCAAGAGACCCAGTACTTC.

This clonotype was detected only a few times. V and J are TRBV20-1 and TRBJ1-1, with D uncertain. This CDR3 region has 13 residues. Germline CDR1 is DFQATT and CDR2 is SNEGSKA (reference sequence). The V gene lost 1 base and the J gene lost 4 bases, with 10 bases spanning the gap. As DNA, the CDR3 is TGCAGTGCTAGAGGCCGTCGATCCACTGAAGCTTTCTTT. Its translation is CSARGRRSTEAFF.

This clonotype has more than one count but fewer than ten. This chain connects TRBV7-3 to TRBJ2-5; the D gene is possibly TRBD1 (5 bases). The germline V gene encodes CDR1 SGHTA and CDR2 FQGTGA. CDR3 length: 14 amino acids. V was trimmed by 1 base and J by 4 bases, leaving 10 bases between them. The CDR3 region has the DNA TGTGCCAGCAGCTTAAGGGATAGGGGAGAGACCCAGTACTTC. This codes for CASSLRDRGETQYF.

This clonotype was detected a few times. The chain recombines TRBV18 with TRBJ2-3; 10 bases are shared with TRBD2. With V trimmed by 2 bases and J by 0 bases, 5 bases remained unmatched. CDR3 size: 17 residues. Germline CDR1 and CDR2: KGHSH and LQKENI. CDR3 protein: CASSPTRTSGSTDTQYF. CDR3 bases: TGTGCCAGCTCACCAACGCGGACTAGCGGAAGCACAGATACGCAGTATTTT.

The CDR3 region is CASSPGTGGTEAFF. CDR3 DNA: TGTGCCAGCTCGCCAGGGACAGGGGGCACTGAAGCTTTCTTT. The J gene is TRBJ1-1, the V gene TRBV18; TRBD1 aligns across 11 bases. The CDR3 is 14 amino acids. V gave up 6 bases and J gave up 4 bases; unmatched junction bases: 4. Germline assignment: CDR1 KGHSH and CDR2 LQKENI.

This clonotype has ten or more counts. J is TRBJ2-5 and V is TRBV7-2, with a possible D match to TRBD2 (5 bases). V was trimmed by 5 bases and J by 4 bases, leaving 8 bases between them. The CDR3 runs to 12 residues. Germline CDR1 is SGHTA and CDR2 is FQGNSA. The CDR3 protein is CASSPSRETQYF. The CDR3 DNA reads as TGTGCCAGCAGCCCTAGCAGAGAGACCCAGTACTTC.